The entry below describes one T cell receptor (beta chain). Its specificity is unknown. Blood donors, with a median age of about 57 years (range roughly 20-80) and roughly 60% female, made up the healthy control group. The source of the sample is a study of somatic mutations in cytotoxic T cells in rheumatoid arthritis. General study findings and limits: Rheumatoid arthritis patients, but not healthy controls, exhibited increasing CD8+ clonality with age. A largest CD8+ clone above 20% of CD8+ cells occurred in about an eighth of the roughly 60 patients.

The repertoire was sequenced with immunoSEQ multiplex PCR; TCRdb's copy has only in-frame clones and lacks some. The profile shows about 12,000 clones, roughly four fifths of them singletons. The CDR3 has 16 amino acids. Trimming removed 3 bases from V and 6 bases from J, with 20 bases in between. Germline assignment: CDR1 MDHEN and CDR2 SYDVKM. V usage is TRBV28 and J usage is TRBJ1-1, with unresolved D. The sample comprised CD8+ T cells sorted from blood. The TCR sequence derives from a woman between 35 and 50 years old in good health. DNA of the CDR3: TGTGCCAGCAGTTTGGCCTTTTTCGGGGATGAACCTGAAGCTTTCTTT. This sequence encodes CASSLAFFGDEPEAFF.